This T cell receptor (beta chain) was obtained from a study of T-cell memory formation after mild COVID-19. TCRdb fed the 5' RACE reads into MiXCR, producing one record per CDR3 protein. The sample yields about 400,000 distinct CDR3 sequences, approximately 24% seen once. Comment on this clonotype: Antigen: not known.

General observations from the study: In pre-infection memory, a portion of responding clones appeared, which suggested that cross-reactive memory joined. Mostly located in CM and EM were contracting CD4+ clones, with contracting CD8+ clones located in EMRA.

The CDR3 contains 11 residues. Trimming pared 9 bases from V and 6 bases from J, leaving 11 bases between. The germline CDR1 and CDR2 sequences are LGHDT and YNNKEL (reference sequence). Sequencing was performed on PBMCs or a T cell subset sorted from them (not recorded which). This TCR was sampled from an adult woman who had mild COVID-19 (a few samples of this study predate the infection). Cell type and time point are not known. The gene calls are TRBV3-1 and TRBJ1-2; D perhaps matches TRBD1 (6 bases). The CDR3 reads CASHGGNGYTF. The CDR3 DNA sequence: TGTGCCAGTCACGGGGGCAATGGCTACACCTTC. Using reference TRBV3-1 and TRBJ1-2 for the parts outside the CDR3, the full variable domain is DTAVSQTPKYLVTQMGNDKSIKCEQNLGHDTMYWYKQDSKKFLKIMFSYNNKELIINETVPNRFSPKSPDKAHLNLHINSLELGDSAVYFCASHGGNGYTFGSGTRLTVV.